The rows below give T cell receptor beta chains drawn from one sample of a study of T cell repertoires in cytomegalovirus infection. TCRdb re-analysed the reads in MiXCR, keeping a single row per CDR3 protein. Of about 770,000 distinct CDR3 sequences in the sample, about 27% were seen once. These receptors lack a known antigen. Material: cultured CD8+ T cells from PBMCs, obtained from culture after CMV antigen stimulation. Receptor source: a human donor in good health (CMV status not recorded). Some clones in this sample may be carry-over from other donors' samples. Each CDR3 is given with its conserved first and last residue. The D gene is left open where the match is weak. Some rows have no size entry. The others give once, few or many, or a class for an expanded clone.

D	J	size	V	DNA	CDR3
NA	TRBJ1-1	NA	TRBV6-1	TGTGCCAGCAGTGAGGGAGACAGGAGACAGATGAACACTGAAGCTTTCTTT	CASSEGDRRQMNTEAFF
NA	TRBJ2-2	NA	TRBV5-6	TGTGCCAGCAGCTCCGGTTGGCCCGGGGAGCTGTTTTTT	CASSSGWPGELFF
TRBD2	TRBJ2-5	few	TRBV7-6	TGTGCCAGCAGACAAAAAGCGGGATTGGGCGGAGAGACCCAGTACTTC	CASRQKAGLGGETQYF
TRBD2	TRBJ2-7	NA	TRBV20-1	TGCAGTGCCCGGGGGGGCAGGGACGGCGAGCAGTACTTC	CSARGGRDGEQYF
NA	TRBJ1-1	NA	TRBV7-6	TGTGCCAGCAGCCTTTACCCAATGAACACTGAAGCTTTCTTT	CASSLYPMNTEAFF
TRBD1	TRBJ1-2	once	TRBV25-1	TGTGCCAGCAGTGCCCTGACAGGGATTAACTATGGCTACACCTTC	CASSALTGINYGYTF
TRBD1	TRBJ2-1	NA	TRBV5-1	TGCGCCAGCAGCTCCTCCGGGACAGGGTCTAATGAGCAGTTCTTC	CASSSSGTGSNEQFF
NA	TRBJ1-2	NA	TRBV19	TGTGCCAGTAGTATGCAGTCGGGTAGCTATGGCTACACCTTC	CASSMQSGSYGYTF
NA	TRBJ2-3	few	TRBV9	TGTGCCAGCAGCGTAGGGGGGGCCTACACAGATACGCAGTATTTT	CASSVGGAYTDTQYF
NA	TRBJ2-1	many	TRBV7-3	TGTGCCAGCAGCTTAAATCCAGGGGAACCTTACAATGAGCAGTTCTTC	CASSLNPGEPYNEQFF
NA	TRBJ1-4	few	TRBV6-1	TGTGCCAGCAGCCTGGAGGGAATCGGTGAAAAACTGTTTTTT	CASSLEGIGEKLFF
NA	TRBJ1-1	NA	TRBV5-6	TGTGCCAGCAGCTCCTTCGCGACTGGGACTGAAGCTTTCTTT	CASSSFATGTEAFF
TRBD2	TRBJ2-1	NA	TRBV5-6	TGTGCCAGCAGCTTGGGCGGGGGGGCCTGGAATGAGCAGTTCTTC	CASSLGGGAWNEQFF
NA	TRBJ2-5	few	TRBV4-1	TGCGCCAGCAGCCAAGAAGCGCGCGAACGGCTGGGAAAAGAGACCCAGTACTTC	CASSQEARERLGKETQYF
NA	TRBJ2-1	NA	TRBV6-2/TRBV6-3	TGTGCCAGCAGTTACTCGATACCCGCCAGGAACAATGAGCAGTTCTTC	CASSYSIPARNNEQFF
NA	TRBJ1-2	few	TRBV2	TGTGCCAGCAGTGAAGGGAGACAGTCGGTGGATGGCTACACCTTC	CASSEGRQSVDGYTF
NA	TRBJ2-3	NA	TRBV6-5	TGTGCCAGCAGTTACTCGACGGCACGGGGGTTGGATACGCAGTATTTT	CASSYSTARGLDTQYF
TRBD1	TRBJ1-6	few	TRBV6-2/TRBV6-3	TGTGCCAGCAGGGACAGGGGAACCTCACCCCTCCACTTT	CASRDRGTSPLHF
NA	TRBJ2-1	NA	TRBV9	TGTGCCAGCAGCGTAGCTGGGGGCCTAAATGAGCAGTTCTTC	CASSVAGGLNEQFF
TRBD1	TRBJ1-6	few	TRBV7-9	TGTGCCAGCAGTTATATCCCAGACAGGGAGAGGATCACCTATAATTCACCCCTCCACTTT	CASSYIPDRERITYNSPLHF
NA	TRBJ2-3	NA	TRBV24-1	TGTGCCACCAGTGACTACCGACCCGCAGATACGCAGTATTTT	CATSDYRPADTQYF
TRBD1	TRBJ2-5	once	TRBV19	TGTGCCAGTAGTGTCGACAGGGGGAAGAGGGAGACCCAGTACTTC	CASSVDRGKRETQYF
TRBD1	TRBJ2-1	NA	TRBV20-1	TGCAGTGCTAGAGGAGACAGGGACTACAATGAGCAGTTCTTC	CSARGDRDYNEQFF
NA	TRBJ2-4	many	TRBV7-6	TGTGCCAGCAGCTTCCCCGGGGGTGAAAACATTCAGTACTTC	CASSFPGGENIQYF
TRBD1	TRBJ2-7	NA	TRBV2	TGTGCCAGCAGTGAAGCGGCAGGGGGTTCCTACGAGCAGTACTTC	CASSEAAGGSYEQYF
NA	TRBJ2-1	NA	TRBV6-1	TGTGCCAGCATTGCCACCGAGCAGTTCTTC	CASIATEQFF
NA	TRBJ1-5	NA	TRBV6-1	TGTGCCAGCGACAGCTACGGTCAGCCCCAGCATTTT	CASDSYGQPQHF
NA	TRBJ2-7	NA	TRBV3-1	TGTGCCAGCAGCCAAGAGTGGGGGCGAGACGAGCAGTACTTC	CASSQEWGRDEQYF
NA	TRBJ2-2	few	TRBV4-1	TGCGCCAGCACCTTACAGGGACCGACCGGGGAGCTGTTTTTT	CASTLQGPTGELFF
NA	TRBJ2-1	NA	TRBV10-3	TGTGCCATCAGAAGGACCAACAATGAGCAGTTCTTC	CAIRRTNNEQFF
NA	TRBJ1-5	NA	TRBV19	TGTGCCAGTAACCCGTGGGGGCAGCCCCAGCATTTT	CASNPWGQPQHF
NA	TRBJ1-1	NA	TRBV4-3	TGCGCCAGCAGCCAAGATCGGAGCAGTCTGAACACTGAAGCTTTCTTT	CASSQDRSSLNTEAFF
TRBD1	TRBJ1-1	few	TRBV15	TGTGCCACCAGCAGAGGACGGACAGGGGGGAACACTGAAGCTTTCTTT	CATSRGRTGGNTEAFF
NA	TRBJ1-6	few	TRBV7-6	TGTGCCAGCAGCCAAGCACAGGGAAATTCACCCCTCCACTTT	CASSQAQGNSPLHF
TRBD2	TRBJ2-2	many	TRBV7-6	TGTGCCAGCAGCTTCTTCCGTCCGGGACTAGCGGGGAATTTGACCGGGGAGCTGTTTTTT	CASSFFRPGLAGNLTGELFF
TRBD1	TRBJ2-1	few	TRBV6-5	TGTGCCAGCAGTTACCGGGGACAGGGGGCGATCAATGAGCAGTTCTTC	CASSYRGQGAINEQFF
NA	TRBJ2-2	NA	TRBV6-5	TGTGCCAGCAGTTTTGGACGGCCGAACACCGGGGAGCTGTTTTTT	CASSFGRPNTGELFF
TRBD1	TRBJ1-1	NA	TRBV6-6	TGTGCCAGCGCAAGGGGACAGGGGGAAGTTGAAGCTTTCTTT	CASARGQGEVEAFF
NA	TRBJ1-2	NA	TRBV12-3/TRBV12-4	TGTGCCAGCACGGGGAGTCACTATGGCTACACCTTC	CASTGSHYGYTF
NA	TRBJ1-1	few	TRBV6-1	TGTGCCAGCACCCGAAGAGGGGACACTGAAGCTTTCTTT	CASTRRGDTEAFF
NA	TRBJ1-3	few	TRBV27	TGTGCCAGCAGTTTCTCCTCCGGACTTGAAAACACCATATATTTT	CASSFSSGLENTIYF